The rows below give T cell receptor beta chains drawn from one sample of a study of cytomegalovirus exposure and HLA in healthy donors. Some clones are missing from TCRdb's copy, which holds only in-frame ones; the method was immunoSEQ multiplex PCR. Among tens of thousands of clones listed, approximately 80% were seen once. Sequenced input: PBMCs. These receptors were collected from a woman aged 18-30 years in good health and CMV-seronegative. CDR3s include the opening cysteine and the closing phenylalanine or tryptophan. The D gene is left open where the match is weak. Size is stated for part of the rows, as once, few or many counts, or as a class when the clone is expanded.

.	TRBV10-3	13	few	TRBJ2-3	TGTGCCATCACCCCGGGATCCACAGATACGCAGTATTTT	CAITPGSTDTQYF
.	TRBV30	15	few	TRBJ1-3	TGTGCCTGGAGTGTAGGAGTCGGCTCTGGAAACACCATATATTTT	CAWSVGVGSGNTIYF
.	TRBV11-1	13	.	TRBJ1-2	TGTGCCAGCAGCTCCCGAGAGCGCCATGGCTACACCTTC	CASSSRERHGYTF
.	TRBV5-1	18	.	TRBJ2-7	TGCGCCAGCAGCTTGGCCGTGAGGGGGATCGGGGCTGACTACGAGCAGTACTTC	CASSLAVRGIGADYEQYF
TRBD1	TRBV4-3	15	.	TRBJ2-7	TGCGCCAGCAGACTTGCCATACAGGGGGCCTACGAGCAGTACTTC	CASRLAIQGAYEQYF
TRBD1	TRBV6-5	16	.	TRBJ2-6	TGTGCCAGCAGTTTTTACAGGGGGACTGGGGCCAACGTCCTGACTTTC	CASSFYRGTGANVLTF
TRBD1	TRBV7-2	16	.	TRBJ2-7	TGTGCCAGCAGCTCCGGCCGAGGGGGCTACTCTTACGAGCAGTACTTC	CASSSGRGGYSYEQYF
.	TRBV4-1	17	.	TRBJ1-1	TGCGCCAGCAGCCACGAAGAAAACAGGGCTATGAACACTGAAGCTTTCTTT	CASSHEENRAMNTEAFF
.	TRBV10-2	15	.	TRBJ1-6	TGCGCCAGCAGGGACAACAGGATGAGTGATTCACCCCTCAACTTT	CASRDNRMSDSPLNF
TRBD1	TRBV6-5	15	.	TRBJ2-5	TGTGCCAGTAGCCTCCTACAGGGGTTAGGAGAGACCCGGTACTTC	CASSLLQGLGETRYF
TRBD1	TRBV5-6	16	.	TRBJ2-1	TGTGCCAGCAGCCACCGGACAGGGGGAAAATACAATGAGCAGTTCTTC	CASSHRTGGKYNEQFF
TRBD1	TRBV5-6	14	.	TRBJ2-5	TGTGCCAGCAGTTCCAGACAGGGGAAAGAGACCCAGTACTTC	CASSSRQGKETQYF
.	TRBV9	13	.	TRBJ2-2	TGTGCCAGCAGCGTAGCCGACACCGGGGAGCTGTTTTTT	CASSVADTGELFF
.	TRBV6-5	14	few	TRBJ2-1	TGTGCCAGCAGTTTAGGGGGGGAGGCTAATGAGCAGTTCTTC	CASSLGGEANEQFF
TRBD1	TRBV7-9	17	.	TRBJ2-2	TGTTCCAGCAGCTTAGCAGTCGGGACAGGGGACACCGGGGAGCTGTTTTTT	CSSSLAVGTGDTGELFF
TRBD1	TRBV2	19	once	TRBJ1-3	TGTGCCAGCAGTTTCACAGGGGCCACTATTCCATTCTCTGGAAACACCATATATTTT	CASSFTGATIPFSGNTIYF
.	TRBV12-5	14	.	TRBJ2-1	TGTGCTAGTGGTTTGGGATTCGGGTACAATGAGCAGTTCTTC	CASGLGFGYNEQFF
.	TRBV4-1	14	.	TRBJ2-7	TGCGCCAGCAGCCCCTACGATGGTATCTACGAGCAGTACTTC	CASSPYDGIYEQYF
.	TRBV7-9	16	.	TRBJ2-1	TGTGCCAGCAGCTTAGTTGGTGGGAGCCCCTCCAATGAGCAGTTCTTC	CASSLVGGSPSNEQFF
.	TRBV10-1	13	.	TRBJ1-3	TGCGCCATATACAGTTACTCTGGAAACACCATATATTTT	CAIYSYSGNTIYF
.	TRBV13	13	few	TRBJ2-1	TGTGCCAGCAGCCAGCGACCTTACAATGAGCAGTTCTTC	CASSQRPYNEQFF
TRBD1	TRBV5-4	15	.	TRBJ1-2	TGTGCCAGCAGCTTAAACAGGGGGCAAGGCTATGGCTACCCCTTC	CASSLNRGQGYGYPF
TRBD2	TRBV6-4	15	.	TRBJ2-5	TGTGCCAGCAGTGACTCGGCGGGGGGGCCGGAGACCCAGTACTTC	CASSDSAGGPETQYF
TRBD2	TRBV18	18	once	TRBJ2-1	TGTGCCAGCTCCTCCGGGACTAGCGGCCCACACTCCTACAATGAGCAGTTCTTC	CASSSGTSGPHSYNEQFF
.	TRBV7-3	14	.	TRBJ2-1	TGTGCCAGCAGCTTAGTAGGGGCGAGAGGTGAGCAGTTCTTC	CASSLVGARGEQFF
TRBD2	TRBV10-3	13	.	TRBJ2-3	TGTGCCATCACGGGGGGGGCCACAGATACGCAGTATTTT	CAITGGATDTQYF
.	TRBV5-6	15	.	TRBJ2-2	TGTGCCAGCAGCTTGTTGCAGGCGAACACCGGGGAGCTGTTTTTT	CASSLLQANTGELFF
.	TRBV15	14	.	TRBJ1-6	TGTGCCACCAGCACCGGACAGAAAAATTCACCCCTCCACTTT	CATSTGQKNSPLHF
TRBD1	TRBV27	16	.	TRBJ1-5	TGTGCCAGCAGTTCCTCGGGACAGGGTTGGTGGCAGCCCCAGCATTTT	CASSSSGQGWWQPQHF
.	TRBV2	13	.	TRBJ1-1	TGTGCCAGCAGTGCGGACACGAACACTGAAGCTTTCTTT	CASSADTNTEAFF
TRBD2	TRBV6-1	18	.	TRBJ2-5	TGTGCCAGCAGTGGAGGGACTAGCGGGGGGACGTACCAAGAGACCCAGTACTTC	CASSGGTSGGTYQETQYF
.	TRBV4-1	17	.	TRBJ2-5	TGCGCCAGCAGCCAAGATTACAGGACAGAAAGGGGAGAGACCCAGTACTTC	CASSQDYRTERGETQYF